This TCR beta chain was sequenced in a study of cytomegalovirus exposure and HLA in healthy donors. Findings and caveats of the study: On later analysis, the bulk of CMV-associated TCR beta chains appeared to be HLA-restricted. The listing of 150 or so TCR beta chains classed them as cytomegalovirus-associated. The likely origin of a cluster of highly shared sequence variants was a sequencing artifact.

Primers included in the PCR were 60 Vbeta and 13 Jbeta primers. Profiling relied on immunoSEQ multiplex PCR, and the TCRdb table lists in-frame clones only, not all of them. The repertoire holds more than 85,000 clones, roughly 13% seen once, with about 16% in the top ten. CDR3 size: 11 residues. Germline CDR1 reads SGHNT; CDR2 reads YENEEA. Between the trimmed V and J ends, which lost 4 bases and 5 bases, there was a span of 4 bases. The donors, nominally healthy at sampling, likely had unrecorded immune exposures. Worth noting for this clone: Its antigen is undetermined.

The material sequenced was PBMCs. The rearrangement uses TRBV11-3 and TRBJ2-3; no clear D gene. This clonotype originated in a man aged 35-49 years in good health and CMV-seropositive. This chain's CDR3 is CASSYGDTQYF. CDR3 DNA sequence: TGTGCCAGCAGCTACGGAGATACGCAGTATTTT.